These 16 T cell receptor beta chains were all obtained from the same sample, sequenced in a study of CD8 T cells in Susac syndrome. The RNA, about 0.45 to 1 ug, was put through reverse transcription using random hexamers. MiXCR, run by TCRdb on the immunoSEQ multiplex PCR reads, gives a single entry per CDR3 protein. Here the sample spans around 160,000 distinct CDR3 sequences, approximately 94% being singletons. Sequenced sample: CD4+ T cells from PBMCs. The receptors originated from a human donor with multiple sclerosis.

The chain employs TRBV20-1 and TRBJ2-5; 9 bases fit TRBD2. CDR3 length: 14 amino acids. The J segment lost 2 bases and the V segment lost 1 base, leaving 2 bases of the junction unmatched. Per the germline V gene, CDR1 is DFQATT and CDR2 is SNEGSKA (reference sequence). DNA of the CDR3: TGCAGTGCTAGAGTGACTAGCGGACAAGAGACCCAGTACTTC. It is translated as CSARVTSGQETQYF.

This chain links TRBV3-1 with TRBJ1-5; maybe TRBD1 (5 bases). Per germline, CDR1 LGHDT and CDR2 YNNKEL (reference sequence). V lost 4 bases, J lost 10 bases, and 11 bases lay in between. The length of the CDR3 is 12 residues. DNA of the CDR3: TGTGCCAGCAGCCCCAGCCGGGGCCCCCAGCATTTT. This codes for CASSPSRGPQHF.

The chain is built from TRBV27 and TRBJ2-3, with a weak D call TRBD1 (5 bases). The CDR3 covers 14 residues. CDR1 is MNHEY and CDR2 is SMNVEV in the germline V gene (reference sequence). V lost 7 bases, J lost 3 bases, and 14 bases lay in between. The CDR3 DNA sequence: TGTGCCAGCACCAAATCAGGGTTAACAGATACGCAGTATTTT. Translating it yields CASTKSGLTDTQYF.

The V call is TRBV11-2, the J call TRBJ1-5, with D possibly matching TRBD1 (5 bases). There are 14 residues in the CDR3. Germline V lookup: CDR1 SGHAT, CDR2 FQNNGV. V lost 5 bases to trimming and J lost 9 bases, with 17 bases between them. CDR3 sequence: CASSPHEVGVPQHF. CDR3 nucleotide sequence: TGTGCCAGCAGCCCCCATGAAGTGGGGGTGCCCCAGCATTTT.

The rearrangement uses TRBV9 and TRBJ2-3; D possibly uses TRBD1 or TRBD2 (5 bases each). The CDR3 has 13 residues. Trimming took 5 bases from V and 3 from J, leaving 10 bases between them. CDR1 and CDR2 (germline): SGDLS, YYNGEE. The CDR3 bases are TGTGCCAGCAGAAGGGGAGAGACAGATACGCAGTATTTT. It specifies CASRRGETDTQYF.

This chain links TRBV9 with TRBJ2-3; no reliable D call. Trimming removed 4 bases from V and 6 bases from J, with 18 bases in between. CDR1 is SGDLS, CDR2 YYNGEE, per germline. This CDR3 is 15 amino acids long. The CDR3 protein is CASSQSGRLADTQYF. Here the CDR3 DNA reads TGTGCCAGCAGCCAATCCGGTAGGTTGGCGGATACGCAGTATTTT.

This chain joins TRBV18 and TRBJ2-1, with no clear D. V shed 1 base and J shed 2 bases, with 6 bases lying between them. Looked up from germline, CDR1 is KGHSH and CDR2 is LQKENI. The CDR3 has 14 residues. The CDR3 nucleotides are TGTGCCAGCTCACCACAATCAGCCTACAATGAGCAGTTCTTC. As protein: CASSPQSAYNEQFF.

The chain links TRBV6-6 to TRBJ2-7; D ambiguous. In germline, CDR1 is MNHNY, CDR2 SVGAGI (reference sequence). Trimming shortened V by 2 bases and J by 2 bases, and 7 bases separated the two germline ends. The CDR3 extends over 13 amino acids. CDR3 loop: CASSYVIAYEQYF. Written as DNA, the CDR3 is TGTGCCAGCAGTTACGTGATCGCCTACGAGCAGTACTTC.

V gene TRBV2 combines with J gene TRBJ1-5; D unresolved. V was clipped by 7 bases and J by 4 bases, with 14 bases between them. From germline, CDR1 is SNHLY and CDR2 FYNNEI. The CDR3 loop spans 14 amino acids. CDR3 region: CASNLGGLNQPQHF. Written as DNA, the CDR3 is TGTGCCAGCAACTTAGGTGGCTTAAATCAGCCCCAGCATTTT.

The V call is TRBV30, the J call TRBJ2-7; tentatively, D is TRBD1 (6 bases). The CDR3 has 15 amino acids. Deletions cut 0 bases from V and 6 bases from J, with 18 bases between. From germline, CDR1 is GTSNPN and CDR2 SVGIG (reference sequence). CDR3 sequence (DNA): TGTGCCTGGAGTGTGATCCAGGGGTCTTTCGGCGAGCAGTACTTC. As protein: CAWSVIQGSFGEQYF. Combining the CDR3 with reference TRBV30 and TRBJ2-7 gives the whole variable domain SQTIHQWPATLVQPVGSPLSLECTVEGTSNPNLYWYRQAAGRGLQLLFYSVGIGQISSEVPQNLSASRPQDRQFILSSKKLLLSDSGFYLCAWSVIQGSFGEQYFGPGTRLTVT.

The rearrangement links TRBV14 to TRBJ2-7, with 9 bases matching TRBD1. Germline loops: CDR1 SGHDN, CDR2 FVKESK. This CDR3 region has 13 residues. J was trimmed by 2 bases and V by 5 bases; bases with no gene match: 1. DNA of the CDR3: TGTGCCAGCAGCACAGGGGGCCCCTACGAGCAGTACTTC. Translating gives CASSTGGPYEQYF.

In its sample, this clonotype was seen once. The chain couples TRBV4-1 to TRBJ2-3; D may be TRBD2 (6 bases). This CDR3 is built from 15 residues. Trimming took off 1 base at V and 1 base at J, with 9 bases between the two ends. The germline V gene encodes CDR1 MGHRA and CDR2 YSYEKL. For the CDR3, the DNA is TGCGCCAGCAGCCAAGGCCCGGGGGGCACAGATACGCAGTATTTT. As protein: CASSQGPGGTDTQYF.

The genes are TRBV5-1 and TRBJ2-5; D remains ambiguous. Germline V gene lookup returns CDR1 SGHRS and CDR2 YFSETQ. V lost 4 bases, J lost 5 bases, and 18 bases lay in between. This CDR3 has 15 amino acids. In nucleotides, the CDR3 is TGCGCCAGCAGCAAGCTTGGGTCGCCTCGGGAGACCCAGTACTTC. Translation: CASSKLGSPRETQYF.

CDR3 DNA sequence: TGCAGTGGCCGGGGGCGGGAGCTCGAGCAGTACTTC. Its protein product is CSGRGRELEQYF. V and J are TRBV20-1 and TRBJ2-7; D possibly corresponds to TRBD2 (7 bases). Germline V gives CDR1 DFQATT, CDR2 SNEGSKA (reference sequence). CDR3 length equals 12 residues. V gave up 7 bases and J gave up 6 bases, with 16 bases separating them.

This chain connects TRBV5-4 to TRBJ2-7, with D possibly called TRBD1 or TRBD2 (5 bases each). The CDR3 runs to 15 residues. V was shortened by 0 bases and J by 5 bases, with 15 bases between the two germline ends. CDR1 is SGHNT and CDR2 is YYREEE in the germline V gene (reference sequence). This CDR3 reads CASSLGGTRGHEQYF. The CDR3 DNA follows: TGTGCCAGCAGCTTGGGAGGGACGCGAGGCCACGAGCAGTACTTC. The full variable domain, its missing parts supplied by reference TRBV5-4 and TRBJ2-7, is ETGVTQSPTHLIKTRGQQVTLRCSSQSGHNTVSWYQQALGQGPQFIFQYYREEENGRGNFPPRFSGLQFPNYSSELNVNALELDDSALYLCASSLGGTRGHEQYFGPGTRLTVT.

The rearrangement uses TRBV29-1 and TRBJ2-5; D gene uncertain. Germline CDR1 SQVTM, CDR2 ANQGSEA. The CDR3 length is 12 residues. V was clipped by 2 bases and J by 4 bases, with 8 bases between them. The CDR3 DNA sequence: TGCAGCGTTGAAAACCCAGTAGAGACCCAGTACTTC. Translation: CSVENPVETQYF.